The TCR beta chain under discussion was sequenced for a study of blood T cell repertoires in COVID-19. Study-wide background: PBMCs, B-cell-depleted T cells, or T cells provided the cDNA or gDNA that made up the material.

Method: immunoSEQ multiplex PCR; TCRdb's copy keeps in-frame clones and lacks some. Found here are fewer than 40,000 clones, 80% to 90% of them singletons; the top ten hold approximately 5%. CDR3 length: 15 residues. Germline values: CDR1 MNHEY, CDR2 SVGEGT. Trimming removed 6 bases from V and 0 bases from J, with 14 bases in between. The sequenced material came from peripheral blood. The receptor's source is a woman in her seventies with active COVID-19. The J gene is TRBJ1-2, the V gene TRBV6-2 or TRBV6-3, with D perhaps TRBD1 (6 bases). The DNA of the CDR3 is TGTGCCAGCAGCCACCCCGGGACAACTAACTATGGCTACACCTTC. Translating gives CASSHPGTTNYGYTF.